The present entry profiles one TCR beta chain with its context. Its antigen specificity is not known. No per-base quality is available; no much larger clone lies one base away. Distinct nucleotide sequences in the sample also encode this CDR3. From cysteine to phenylalanine, the CDR3 is 13 amino acids long. Here the CDR3 DNA is all that survives: 39 bases in frame from base 1. V is shortened by 0 bases, J by 2 bases, and the region joining them spans 5 bases. The germline V gene (reference sequence) yields SEHNR for CDR1 and FQNEAQ for CDR2. This sample was included in a study of shared clonotypes between healthy human individuals (dated by TCRdb to 2018 to 2021). Some background on the complete study: The cohort included three men and two women between 18 and 49 years of age. Blood TCR repertoires of five healthy adults were deeply sequenced to estimate repertoire size and the extent of clonotype sharing between individuals. To increase sequencing depth and limit assay-specific biases, different laboratories used diverse techniques to prepare libraries and sequence TCR repertoires. Between about 0.9 and 9 billion PBMCs per donor were obtained by leukapheresis. For each donor, CD4 naive and CD4 memory were each run on three plates, CD8 naive on two plates, and CD8 memory on one plate.

CD8 naive samples were CD45RO-negative cells positively selected for CCR7, giving a CD45RA+CCR7+ population that excluded TemRA cells. Donors were healthy HIV-negative adults with no recently reported acute infections or vaccinations. All donors were Caucasian adults living in Nashville, Tennessee, USA. Blood was obtained by leukapheresis, after which PBMCs were separated by Ficoll-Histopaque density gradient centrifugation and cryopreserved in liquid nitrogen vapor phase. Analytical flow cytometry was used to check the purity and quantity of every magnetically sorted T cell population. From each sorted fraction, genomic DNA was isolated and quantified by UV absorbance on a Nanodrop 2000c. Using the deep immunoSEQ assay, TCR CDR3 regions were amplified from genomic DNA by multiplex PCR. For each cell subset, the extracted genomic DNA was distributed evenly across all wells of several immunoSEQ 96-well plates, and each plate served as one replicate. For sorted subsets, each replicate PCR was loaded with roughly 0.2 ug genomic DNA, equivalent to roughly 30,000 T cell genomes. The purified libraries were quantified using a Qubit 3.0 fluorometer, sized with a Bioanalyzer 2100, and then quantified again using the KAPA Library Quantification kit. Each immunoSEQ 96-well plate was sequenced on its own single-read 150-cycle Illumina NextSeq 550 flow cell. As for how the authors treated the data: Because only junctional sequences without quality scores were contained in the immunoSEQ output, filtering matching that applied to full-length reads could not be performed. Sequences were annotated with PyIR, a Python wrapper for IgBLAST v1.9, and V/J genes and CDR3 were assigned using IMGT germline references. Reads with weak V/J assignments (E-value above 1e-6), missing CDR3, stop codons, out-of-frame junctions, or ambiguous translated residues were removed. V3J clonotypes were defined by identical inferred V gene, J gene, and CDR3 amino acid sequence. The percentage overlap between two repertoires was calculated by dividing the number of shared unique clonotypes by the size of the smaller repertoire. Richness of each repertoire was evaluated using RTK rarefaction, the Chao1 estimator, and Recon v2.1 estimates of unobserved clonotypes. Generation probabilities were computed with OLGA for all TCRbeta clonotypes obtained by the gDNA method from four donors. The table was pulled from immuneACCESS by TCRdb, which kept in-frame rearrangements only. Such tables lose some clones; where checked, under half of the loss comes from unresolved V genes, and the rest has no known cause. V and J calls plus clone size are reproduced from that table; the DNA served to infer D and trimming. The table for this sample lists over 750,000 clones; about 96% of them were counted only once. The ten top clones hold less than 0.25% of the sample.

Summary of the overall study and its limitations: Sharing across several donors was observed for around 5% of naive CD4, under 4% of naive CD8, about 2.5% of memory CD4, and about 0.38% of memory CD8 clonotypes. Incomplete sequencing was indicated by rarefaction of sorted-subset datasets, despite the large sequencing depth. Pairwise subsampling indicated that sequencing depth was expected to affect the degree of clonotype sharing among donors. Naive subsets generally had larger estimated clonotype richness than memory subsets. Compared with non-shared clonotypes, the clonotypes found in all four sorted-subset donors had higher generation probabilities. Sampling was restricted to blood, and TCR repertoires in tissues likely differ from the TCR repertoires found in blood. The genetic and exposure-history diversity represented was limited by the small number of donors.

Sample: naive CD8+ T cells sorted from blood. The cell subset or site label, read with the paper, signifies: CD45RA+CCR7+. The chain uses TRBV7-9 and TRBJ2-7, with the D gene too uncertain to name. This receptor was obtained from a man aged 30 to 45 in good health. For the CDR3, the sequence is CASSLATAYEQYF. In nucleotides, the sequence is TGTGCCAGCAGCTTAGCTACAGCCTACGAGCAGTACTTC.